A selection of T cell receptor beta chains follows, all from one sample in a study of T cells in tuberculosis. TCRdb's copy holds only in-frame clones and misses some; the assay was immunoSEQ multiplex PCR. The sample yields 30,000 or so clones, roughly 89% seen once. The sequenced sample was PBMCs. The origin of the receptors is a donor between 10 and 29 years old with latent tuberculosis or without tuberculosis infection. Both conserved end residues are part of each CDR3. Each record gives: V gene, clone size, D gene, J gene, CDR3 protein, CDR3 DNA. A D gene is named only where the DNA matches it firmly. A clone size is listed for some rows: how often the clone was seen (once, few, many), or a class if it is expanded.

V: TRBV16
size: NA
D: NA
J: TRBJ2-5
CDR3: CASSQSRVQETQYF
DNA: TGTGCCAGCAGCCAATCGAGGGTTCAAGAGACCCAGTACTTC

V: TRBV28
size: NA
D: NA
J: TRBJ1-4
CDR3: CASSFPGFNEKLFF
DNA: TGTGCCAGCAGTTTCCCAGGGTTTAATGAAAAACTGTTTTTT

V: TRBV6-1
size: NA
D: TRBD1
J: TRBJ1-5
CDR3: CASRSQGNQPQHF
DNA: TGTGCCAGCAGGTCACAGGGGAATCAGCCCCAGCATTTT

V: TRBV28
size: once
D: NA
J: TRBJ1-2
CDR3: CASSSGQGNYGYTF
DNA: TGTGCCAGCAGTTCAGGCCAGGGTAACTATGGCTACACCTTC

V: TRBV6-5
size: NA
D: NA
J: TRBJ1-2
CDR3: CASSRGGNYGYTF
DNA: TGTGCCAGCAGTCGGGGGGGGAACTATGGCTACACCTTC

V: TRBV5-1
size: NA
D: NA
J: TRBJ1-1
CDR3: CASSLLSPDTEAFF
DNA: TGCGCCAGCAGCTTGCTCTCCCCCGACACTGAAGCTTTCTTT

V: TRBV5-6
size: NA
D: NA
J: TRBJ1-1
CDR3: CASSTREGEAFF
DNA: TGTGCCAGCAGCACTCGGGAGGGTGAAGCTTTCTTT

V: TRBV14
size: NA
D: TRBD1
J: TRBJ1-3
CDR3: CASSQDLYRGPGNTIYF
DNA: TGTGCCAGCAGCCAAGATTTATACAGGGGGCCAGGAAACACCATATATTTT

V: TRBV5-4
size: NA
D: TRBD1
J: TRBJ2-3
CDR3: CASSLRQGTDTQYF
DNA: TGTGCCAGCAGCTTGAGACAGGGTACAGATACGCAGTATTTT

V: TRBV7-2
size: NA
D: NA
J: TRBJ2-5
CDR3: CASSELSAGQETQYF
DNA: TGTGCCAGCAGCGAATTATCAGCGGGCCAAGAGACCCAGTACTTC

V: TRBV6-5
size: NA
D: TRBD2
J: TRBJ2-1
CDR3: CASASGGSNNEQFF
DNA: TGTGCCAGCGCTAGCGGGGGCTCGAACAATGAGCAGTTCTTC

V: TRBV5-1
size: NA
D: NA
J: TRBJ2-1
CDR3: CASSRRPHEQFF
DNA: TGCGCCAGCAGCCGGAGGCCCCATGAGCAGTTCTTC

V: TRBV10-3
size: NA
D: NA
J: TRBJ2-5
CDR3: CAISESFGFGAQYF
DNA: TGTGCCATCAGTGAGTCGTTCGGTTTCGGGGCCCAGTACTTC

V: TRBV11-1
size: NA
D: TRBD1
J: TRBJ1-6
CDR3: CASSLTDRGGSPLHF
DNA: TGTGCCAGCAGCTTAACGGACAGGGGTGGCTCACCCCTCCACTTT

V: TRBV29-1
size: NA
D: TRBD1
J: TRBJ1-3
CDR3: CSVGGNRTGVGNTIYF
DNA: TGCAGCGTCGGCGGCAATCGGACAGGGGTCGGAAACACCATATATTTT

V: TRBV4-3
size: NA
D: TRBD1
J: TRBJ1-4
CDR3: CASSHRTGGDREKLFF
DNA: TGCGCCAGCAGCCATCGGACAGGGGGCGATAGAGAAAAACTGTTTTTT

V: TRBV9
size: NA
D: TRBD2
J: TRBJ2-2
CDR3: CASSPRGGDTGELFF
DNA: TGTGCCAGCAGCCCCCGGGGGGGGGACACCGGGGAGCTGTTTTTT

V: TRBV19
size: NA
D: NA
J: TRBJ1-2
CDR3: CASSPPAATGYGYTF
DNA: TGTGCCAGTAGTCCCCCGGCGGCGACGGGCTATGGCTACACCTTC

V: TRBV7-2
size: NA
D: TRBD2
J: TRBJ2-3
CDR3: CASSLGLAGGLGTQYF
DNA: TGTGCCAGCAGCTTAGGACTAGCGGGGGGCTTAGGTACGCAGTATTTT

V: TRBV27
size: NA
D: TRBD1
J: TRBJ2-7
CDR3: CASTRTGTGNWYEQYF
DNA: TGTGCCAGCACCCGAACCGGGACAGGGAATTGGTACGAGCAGTACTTC

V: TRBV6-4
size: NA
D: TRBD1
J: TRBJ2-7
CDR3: CASTGQGYEQYF
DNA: TGTGCCAGCACGGGACAGGGCTACGAGCAGTACTTC

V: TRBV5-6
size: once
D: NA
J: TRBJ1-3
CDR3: CASSHLGGAGNTIYF
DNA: TGTGCCAGCAGCCATTTGGGGGGAGCTGGAAACACCATATATTTT

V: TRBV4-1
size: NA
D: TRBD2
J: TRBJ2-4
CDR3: CASSPGRSRGASENIQYF
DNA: TGCGCCAGCAGCCCTGGGCGTTCGCGGGGGGCGAGCGAAAACATTCAGTACTTC

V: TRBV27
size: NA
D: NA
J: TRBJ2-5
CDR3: CASSSVPIEWETQYF
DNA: TGTGCCAGCAGTTCTGTCCCCATCGAGTGGGAGACCCAGTACTTC

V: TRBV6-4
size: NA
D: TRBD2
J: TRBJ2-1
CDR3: CASSDWSGGEQFF
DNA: TGTGCCAGCAGTGACTGGAGCGGGGGTGAGCAGTTCTTC

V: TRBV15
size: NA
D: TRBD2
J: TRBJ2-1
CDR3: CATSRERGGYNEQFF
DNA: TGTGCCACCAGCAGAGAGCGGGGGGGCTACAATGAGCAGTTCTTC

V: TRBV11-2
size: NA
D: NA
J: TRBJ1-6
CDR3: CASSSTGQSYNSPLHF
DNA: TGTGCCAGCAGCTCGACCGGACAGAGCTATAATTCACCCCTCCACTTT

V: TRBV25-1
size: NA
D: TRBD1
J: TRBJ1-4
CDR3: CASSVRDRGEKLFF
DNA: TGTGCCAGCAGTGTCCGGGACAGGGGGGAAAAACTGTTTTTT

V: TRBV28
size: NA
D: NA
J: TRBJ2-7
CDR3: CASSLGRGRREQYF
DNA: TGTGCCAGCAGTTTAGGAAGGGGCCGCCGCGAGCAGTACTTC

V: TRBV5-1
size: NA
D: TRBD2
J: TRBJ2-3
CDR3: CASSTGLAFLETDTQYF
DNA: TGCGCCAGCAGCACGGGACTAGCGTTTCTTGAAACAGATACGCAGTATTTT

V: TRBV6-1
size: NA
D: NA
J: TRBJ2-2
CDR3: CASSEAEGGTGELFF
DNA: TGTGCCAGCAGTGAAGCGGAAGGCGGGACCGGGGAGCTGTTTTTT

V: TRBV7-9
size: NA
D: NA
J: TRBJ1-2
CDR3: CASSLYGRGMGYGYTF
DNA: TGTGCCAGCAGCTTATACGGCAGGGGAATGGGCTATGGCTACACCTTC

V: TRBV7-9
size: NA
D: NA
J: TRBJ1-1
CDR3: CASSLAHTMDEAFF
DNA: TGTGCCAGCAGCTTAGCCCATACTATGGATGAAGCTTTCTTT

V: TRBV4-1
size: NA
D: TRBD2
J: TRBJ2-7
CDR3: CASSQASGVQREQYF
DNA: TGCGCCAGCAGCCAGGCGAGCGGGGTTCAGAGAGAGCAGTACTTC

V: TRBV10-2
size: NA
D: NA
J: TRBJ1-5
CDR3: CASSDRFQGPQHF
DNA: TGCGCCAGCAGTGACAGGTTTCAGGGGCCCCAGCATTTT

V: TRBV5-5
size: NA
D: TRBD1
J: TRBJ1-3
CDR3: CASSRDSPNGNTIYF
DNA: TGTGCCAGCAGCAGGGACAGCCCTAATGGAAACACCATATATTTT

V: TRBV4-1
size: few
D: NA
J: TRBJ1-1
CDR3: CASSQGRFKANTEAFF
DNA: TGCGCCAGCAGCCAGGGCAGGTTTAAGGCGAACACTGAAGCTTTCTTT

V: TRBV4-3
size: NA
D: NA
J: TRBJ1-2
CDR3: CASSPGQLNYGYTF
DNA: TGCGCCAGCAGCCCAGGACAGTTGAACTATGGCTACACCTTC

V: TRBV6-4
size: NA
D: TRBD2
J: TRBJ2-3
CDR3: CASSEGTSGGADTQYF
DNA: TGTGCCAGCAGTGAAGGGACTAGCGGGGGGGCGGATACGCAGTATTTT

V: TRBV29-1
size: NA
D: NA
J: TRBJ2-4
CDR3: CSVGSIRLEKNIQYF
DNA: TGCAGCGTTGGGTCAATTCGACTTGAAAAAAACATTCAGTACTTC

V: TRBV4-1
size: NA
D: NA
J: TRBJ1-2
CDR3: CASSQEFGYGYTF
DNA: TGCGCCAGCAGCCAAGAGTTCGGTTATGGCTACACCTTC

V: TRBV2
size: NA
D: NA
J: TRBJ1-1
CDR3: CASSEIDNGRLQNTEAFF
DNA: TGTGCCAGCAGTGAGATAGACAATGGGAGACTACAGAACACTGAAGCTTTCTTT

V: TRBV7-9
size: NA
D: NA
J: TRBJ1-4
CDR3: CASSLGLMNEKLFF
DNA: TGTGCCAGCAGCTTAGGACTGATGAATGAAAAACTGTTTTTT

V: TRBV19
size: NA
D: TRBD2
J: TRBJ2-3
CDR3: CASKRLAGTDTQYF
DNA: TGTGCCAGCAAACGACTAGCCGGCACAGATACGCAGTATTTT

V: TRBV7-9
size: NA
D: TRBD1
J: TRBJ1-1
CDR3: CASDQGVRTEAFF
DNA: TGTGCCAGCGATCAGGGGGTCCGGACTGAAGCTTTCTTT

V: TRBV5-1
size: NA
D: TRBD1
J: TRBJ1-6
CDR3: CASKPGQGMLSYNSPLHF
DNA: TGCGCCAGCAAACCGGGACAGGGGATGCTCTCCTATAATTCACCCCTCCACTTT

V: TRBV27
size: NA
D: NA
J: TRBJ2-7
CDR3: CASSLHYEQYF
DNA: TGTGCCAGCAGTTTACACTACGAGCAGTACTTC

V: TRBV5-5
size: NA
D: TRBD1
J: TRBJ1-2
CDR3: CASSLYGTGGNYGYTF
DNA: TGTGCCAGCAGCTTGTACGGGACAGGGGGCAACTATGGCTACACCTTC

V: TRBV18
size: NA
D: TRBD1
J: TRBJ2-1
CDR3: CASSPGTGNEQFF
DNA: TGTGCCAGCTCACCCGGGACAGGGAATGAGCAGTTCTTC

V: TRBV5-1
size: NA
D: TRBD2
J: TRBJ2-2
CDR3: CASRRLAGGTGELFF
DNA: TGCGCCAGCAGACGACTAGCGGGGGGCACCGGGGAGCTGTTTTTT

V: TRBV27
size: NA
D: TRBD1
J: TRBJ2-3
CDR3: CASSRNRGADTQYF
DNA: TGTGCCAGCAGTAGAAACAGGGGAGCGGATACGCAGTATTTT

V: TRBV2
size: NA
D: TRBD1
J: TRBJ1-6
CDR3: CATKPDRAGSPLHF
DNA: TGTGCCACCAAACCGGACAGGGCGGGATCACCCCTCCACTTT

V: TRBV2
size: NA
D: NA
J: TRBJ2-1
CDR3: CASTHYPYNEQFF
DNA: TGTGCCAGCACTCACTACCCCTACAATGAGCAGTTCTTC

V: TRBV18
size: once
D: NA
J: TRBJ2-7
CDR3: CASSSAYEQYF
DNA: TGTGCCAGCTCATCCGCCTACGAGCAGTACTTC